This TCR beta chain was sequenced in a study of T cell responses to AZD1222 COVID-19 vaccine. The assay was immunoSEQ multiplex PCR, and TCRdb's table has in-frame clones only and misses some. This table has approximately 93,000 clones, 89% appearing once. Germline CDR1 is LNHDA and CDR2 is SQIVND (reference sequence). This CDR3 is 12 amino acids long. The V and J ends lost 5 bases and 5 bases respectively, with 9 bases between them. This receptor was taken from an adult who received the AZD1222 COVID-19 vaccine. The starting material was peripheral blood, obtained 28 days after the second AZD1222 dose. The chain carries TRBV19 and TRBJ1-1, with no clear D. This CDR3 reads CASSLPLTEAFF. CDR3 bases: TGTGCCAGTAGTCTACCTTTGACTGAAGCTTTCTTT.